The 6 T cell receptor beta chains below all came from one sample that was sequenced in a study of OX40 agonist ivuxolimab in advanced cancers. Clones were read by immunoSEQ multiplex PCR, and TCRdb kept only the in-frame ones, dropping some. The sample yields about 50,000 clones, around 79% seen once. The sample in question was CD4+ or CD8+ T cells sorted from blood, obtained in a trial of the OX40 agonist ivuxolimab. The receptors were sampled from an adult with an advanced solid tumor such as melanoma, head and neck, liver or kidney cancer.

This clone was detected only once. V and J are TRBV30 and TRBJ2-6; D call uncertain. Germline V gene sequence: CDR1 GTSNPN, CDR2 SVGIG (reference sequence). The CDR3 spans 15 residues. The germline V and J ends were trimmed by 0 bases and 1 base, with 7 bases remaining between them. The DNA of the CDR3 is TGTGCCTGGAGTGTGTTGGGGTCTGGGGCCAACGTCCTGACTTTC. Residues: CAWSVLGSGANVLTF.

V and J are TRBV19 and TRBJ2-3; D is possibly TRBD2 (6 bases). V was cut by 5 bases and J by 6 bases, with 18 bases left in between. CDR1 is LNHDA and CDR2 is SQIVND in the germline V gene (reference sequence). This CDR3 is 15 amino acids long. CDR3 sequence: CASSPVSGEGDTQYF. In DNA, the CDR3 is TGTGCCAGTAGTCCCGTTAGCGGCGAGGGCGATACGCAGTATTTT.

The J gene is TRBJ1-2, the V gene TRBV10-2; TRBD1 matches 7 bases. CDR1 is WSHSY, CDR2 SAAADI, per germline. This CDR3 has 13 residues. Losses at the gene ends were 6 bases for V and 5 bases for J; bases not matched to a gene: 6. CDR3 residues: CASSWGTAYGYTF. In DNA, the CDR3 is TGCGCCAGCAGCTGGGGGACAGCATATGGCTACACCTTC.

This clone has only one observation. The rearrangement joins TRBV6-6 to TRBJ1-1; 7 bases fit TRBD1. V trimming: 6 bases; J trimming: 3 bases; junction bases outside the gene matches: 7. This CDR3 is 14 amino acids long. Germline values: CDR1 MNHNY, CDR2 SVGAGI (reference sequence). CDR3 in DNA: TGTGCCAGCAGCCTGACAGGGCGAGACACTGAAGCTTTCTTT. It encodes CASSLTGRDTEAFF.

The chain combines TRBV7-2 with TRBJ2-6; 7 bases are a match to TRBD1. From germline, CDR1 is SGHTA and CDR2 FQGNSA. J lost 4 bases, V lost 5 bases, and 5 bases had no gene match. The CDR3 contains 15 residues. The CDR3 sequence is CASSPDRAGANVLTF. CDR3 nucleotide sequence: TGTGCCAGCAGCCCCGACAGGGCCGGGGCCAACGTCCTGACTTTC.

This rearrangement joins TRBV11-1 to TRBJ2-1, with 7 positions matching TRBD2. Germline V gives CDR1 SGHAT, CDR2 FQDESV (reference sequence). The ends lost 1 base at V and 0 bases at J; junction bases unmatched: 9. The CDR3 consists of 18 residues. The CDR3 sequence is CASSLGGGSGSSYNEQFF. The CDR3 DNA is TGTGCCAGCAGCTTAGGAGGAGGTAGCGGGTCCTCCTACAATGAGCAGTTCTTC.